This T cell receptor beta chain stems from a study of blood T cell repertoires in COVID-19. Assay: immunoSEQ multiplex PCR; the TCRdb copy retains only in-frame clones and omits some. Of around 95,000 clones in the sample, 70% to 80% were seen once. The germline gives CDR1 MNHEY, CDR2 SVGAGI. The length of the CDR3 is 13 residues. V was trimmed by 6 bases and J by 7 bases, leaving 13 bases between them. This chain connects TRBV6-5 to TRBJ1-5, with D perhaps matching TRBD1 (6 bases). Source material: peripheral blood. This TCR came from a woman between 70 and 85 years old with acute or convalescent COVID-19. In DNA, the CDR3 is TGTGCCAGCAGCACCACAGGGCCCCAGCCCCAGCATTTT. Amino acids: CASSTTGPQPQHF.